A single sample gave rise to the 31 T cell receptor beta chains below, sequenced in a study of shared clonotypes between healthy human individuals. The repertoire was sequenced with immunoSEQ multiplex PCR; TCRdb's copy has only in-frame clones and lacks some. The table includes 2 million to 2.5 million clones, approximately 90% detected once. Material for sequencing was naive CD4+ T cells from PBMCs. Subset here: CD45RA+ positively selected. The receptors were sampled from a man younger than 35 in good health. Some clones in this sample may be carry-over from other donors' samples.

The gene calls are TRBV29-1 and TRBJ2-7, with D perhaps being TRBD1 or TRBD2 (5 bases each). Germline values: CDR1 SQVTM, CDR2 ANQGSEA. V lost 2 bases and J 5 bases, leaving 13 bases between the germline ends. There are 13 residues in the CDR3. DNA for the CDR3: TGCAGCGTTGAATCAGGGAGAAGGAACGAGCAGTACTTC. This sequence encodes CSVESGRRNEQYF.

The chain recombines TRBV29-1 with TRBJ2-1; TRBD2 agrees at 9 bases. CDR1 is SQVTM, CDR2 ANQGSEA, per germline. J was trimmed by 7 bases and V by 5 bases; bases with no gene match: 9. The CDR3 totals 14 residues. The CDR3, as DNA: TGCAGCGTTCGCGGTAGCGGGAGATGGAATGAGCAGTTCTTC. Amino acids: CSVRGSGRWNEQFF.

V gene TRBV27 combines with J gene TRBJ2-7; either TRBD1 or TRBD2 may supply D (6 bases each). This CDR3 is 16 amino acids long. Trimming removed 6 bases at V and 5 bases at J, with 23 bases between. Per the germline V gene, CDR1 is MNHEY and CDR2 is SMNVEV (reference sequence). The CDR3 DNA is TGTGCCAGCAGCCCCCGGGGGACGGGGGCGCTTAACGAGCAGTACTTC. Translation gives CASSPRGTGALNEQYF.

The rearrangement links TRBV7-2 to TRBJ2-1, with D tentatively TRBD1 (5 bases). This CDR3 region has 14 residues. The V end was cut by 8 bases, the J end by 5 bases, with 16 bases between. Per the germline V gene, CDR1 is SGHTA and CDR2 is FQGNSA. The CDR3 protein is CASALGAYNNEQFF. The CDR3 DNA is TGTGCCAGCGCTCTTGGGGCTTACAACAATGAGCAGTTCTTC.

The rearrangement links TRBV27 to TRBJ1-5; D is unresolved. CDR3 length: 14 amino acids. Germline CDR1 and CDR2: MNHEY and SMNVEV (reference sequence). With 2 bases removed from V and 7 bases from J, the gap between germline ends came to 12 bases. The CDR3 DNA sequence: TGTGCCAGCAGTTTAACGAGACCCCCCCAGCCCCAGCATTTT. This gives the protein CASSLTRPPQPQHF.

V usage is TRBV14 and J usage is TRBJ1-2, with no clear D. V lost 4 bases to trimming and J lost 6 bases, with 9 bases between them. This CDR3 region has 12 residues. Germline V CDR1 and CDR2: SGHDN, FVKESK. CDR3 residues: CASSPPGDGYTF. For the CDR3, the DNA is TGTGCCAGCAGCCCCCCTGGCGATGGCTACACCTTC.

The chain employs TRBV4-3 and TRBJ1-1; no definite D call. Germline V gene lookup returns CDR1 LGHNA and CDR2 YSLEER. There are 15 residues in the CDR3. V dropped 0 bases and J dropped 0 bases, with 8 bases sitting between them. The CDR3 reads CASSQDVRMNTEAFF. As DNA, the CDR3 is TGCGCCAGCAGCCAAGATGTCAGGATGAACACTGAAGCTTTCTTT.

The V gene is TRBV28, the J gene TRBJ2-5, with a weak D call TRBD1 (6 bases). Germline V gives CDR1 MDHEN, CDR2 SYDVKM. With 6 bases removed from V and 5 bases from J, the gap between germline ends came to 22 bases. This CDR3 has 16 amino acids. The CDR3 coding sequence is TGTGCCAGCAGGGAGTGGGGGCGGATGAGACGGGAGACCCAGTACTTC. This gives the protein CASREWGRMRRETQYF. Supplemented by reference TRBV28 and TRBJ2-5, the full variable domain reads DVKVTQSSRYLVKRTGEKVFLECVQDMDHENMFWYRQDPGLGLRLIYFSYDVKMKEKGDIPEGYSVSREKKERFSLILESASTNQTSMYLCASREWGRMRRETQYFGPGTRLLVL.

As regards this clone: Distinct nucleotide sequences in the sample also encode this CDR3. The chain couples TRBV7-3 to TRBJ2-2, with 14 bases fitting TRBD2. Germline CDR1 SGHTA, CDR2 FQGTGA. This CDR3 region has 15 residues. V shed 3 bases, J shed 6 bases, and the junction held 0 bases outside the gene matches. The CDR3 DNA follows: TGTGCCAGCAGCTTGACTAGCGGGAGGGCCGGGGAGCTGTTTTTT. As protein: CASSLTSGRAGELFF.

V usage is TRBV5-6 and J usage is TRBJ2-6; a weak D match, TRBD2 (7 bases). The CDR3 has 18 amino acids. With 4 bases removed from V and 0 bases from J, the gap between germline ends came to 17 bases. Germline assignment: CDR1 SGHDT and CDR2 YYEEEE. The CDR3 DNA follows: TGTGCCAGCAGCCCGCCGGGGGGCAGCACCTCTGGGGCCAACGTCCTGACTTTC. Its translation is CASSPPGGSTSGANVLTF. The whole variable domain, filled in from reference TRBV5-6 and TRBJ2-6, reads DAGVTQSPTHLIKTRGQQVTLRCSPKSGHDTVSWYQQALGQGPQFIFQYYEEEERQRGNFPDRFSGHQFPNYSSELNVNALLLGDSALYLCASSPPGGSTSGANVLTFGAGSRLTVL.

CDR3 sequence: CASSFLGLNQPQHF. DNA for the CDR3: TGTGCCAGCAGCTTCTTAGGGCTCAATCAGCCCCAGCATTTT. The V call is TRBV5-5, the J call TRBJ1-5; D ambiguous. Trimming removed 2 bases at V and 3 bases at J, with 9 bases between. CDR1 SGHKS and CDR2 YYEKEE come from the germline V gene (reference sequence). The CDR3 consists of 14 residues.

V and J are TRBV15 and TRBJ2-1; no clear D. Germline V gene data show CDR1 as LNHNV and CDR2 as YYDKDF (reference sequence). Deletions cut 3 bases from V and 10 bases from J, with 13 bases between. The CDR3 runs to 13 residues. CDR3 bases: TGTGCCACCAGCAGGGAACCTTGGGGAGAGCAGTTCTTC. This codes for CATSREPWGEQFF.

A word on this clone: At the DNA level, this CDR3 is encoded by other sequences in the same sample as well. The chain joins TRBV9 to TRBJ2-7; TRBD1 matches at 7 bases. The CDR3 contains 15 residues. Germline lookup yields CDR1 SGDLS and CDR2 YYNGEE. The ends lost 0 bases at V and 0 bases at J; junction bases unmatched: 3. In DNA form, the CDR3 reads TGTGCCAGCAGCGTAGCTTGGGACAGCTCCTACGAGCAGTACTTC. This translates into CASSVAWDSSYEQYF.

The rearrangement joins TRBV28 to TRBJ1-2, with 10 bases aligning to TRBD1. Germline CDR1 and CDR2: MDHEN and SYDVKM. The length of the CDR3 is 15 residues. V lost 6 bases and J lost 4; bases outside the gene matches: 8. The CDR3 sequence: CASSPRQGALYGYTF. The CDR3, as DNA: TGTGCCAGCAGCCCGAGACAGGGGGCCCTCTATGGCTACACCTTC.

The V gene is TRBV11-2, the J gene TRBJ1-1, with D possibly TRBD1 on 6 matching bases. The CDR3 contains 15 residues. The V and J ends lost 2 bases and 4 bases respectively, with 14 bases between them. Germline V gives CDR1 SGHAT, CDR2 FQNNGV. Here the CDR3 reads CASSLTSKGGTEAFF. The DNA of the CDR3 is TGTGCCAGCAGCTTAACATCAAAAGGGGGCACTGAAGCTTTCTTT.

This chain joins TRBV7-8 and TRBJ2-7; TRBD2 is a possible D gene (6 bases). The CDR3 totals 16 residues. V was shortened by 0 bases and J by 0 bases, with 12 bases between the two germline ends. The germline V gene encodes CDR1 SGHVS and CDR2 FQNEAQ. CDR3 sequence: CASSLAVGSPSYEQYF. CDR3 bases: TGTGCCAGCAGCTTAGCTGTCGGGAGTCCCTCCTACGAGCAGTACTTC.

This chain uses TRBV28 with TRBJ1-2; D is unclear. The germline CDR1 and CDR2 sequences are MDHEN and SYDVKM. V lost 4 bases, J lost 5 bases, and 14 bases lay in between. This CDR3 spans 14 amino acids. For the CDR3, the DNA is TGTGCCAGCAGTTACCCCCTCGGGCAGTATGGCTACACCTTC. This sequence encodes CASSYPLGQYGYTF.

The rearrangement joins TRBV5-1 to TRBJ2-2; D not resolved. This CDR3 spans 15 amino acids. CDR1 is SGHRS, CDR2 YFSETQ, per germline. The V and J ends lost 3 bases and 1 base respectively, with 10 bases between them. CDR3 loop: CASSSPTKNTGELFF. CDR3 nucleotides: TGCGCCAGCAGCTCGCCGACAAAGAACACCGGGGAGCTGTTTTTT.

This clone was detected only once. V usage is TRBV5-1 and J usage is TRBJ2-5; possibly TRBD1 for D (5 bases). Trimming removed 2 bases from V and 4 bases from J, with 18 bases in between. The CDR3 has 16 residues. Germline V gives CDR1 SGHRS, CDR2 YFSETQ. Written as DNA, the CDR3 is TGCGCCAGCAGCTTCACAACAGGCTCCCTACGAGAGACCCAGTACTTC. Translating it yields CASSFTTGSLRETQYF.

The gene calls are TRBV7-9 and TRBJ2-5; TRBD2 is a possible D gene (6 bases). V lost 3 bases and J lost 3, with 17 bases in between. Per germline, CDR1 SEHNR and CDR2 FQNEAQ (reference sequence). The length of the CDR3 is 16 residues. For the CDR3, the DNA is TGTGCCAGCAGCTTTTTATATCGGAGGACTAAAGAGACCCAGTACTTC. It translates to CASSFLYRRTKETQYF.

The chain links TRBV6-1 to TRBJ2-7, with D possibly being TRBD2 (6 bases). CDR1 and CDR2 from the germline V gene are MNHNS and SASEGT. This CDR3 has 13 amino acids. Trimming pared 4 bases from V and 3 bases from J, leaving 10 bases between. DNA for the CDR3: TGTGCCAGCAGTGGGGTAGCGGACTACGAGCAGTACTTC. Protein product: CASSGVADYEQYF.

The gene calls are TRBV11-2 and TRBJ2-7; 9 nucleotides line up with TRBD1. There are 15 residues in the CDR3. Looked up from germline, CDR1 is SGHAT and CDR2 is FQNNGV. J gave up 7 bases and V 6 bases, and 13 bases lay outside the gene matches. The CDR3 region is CASRRTGTGPGEQYF. For the CDR3, the DNA is TGTGCCAGCAGGCGTACCGGGACAGGGCCGGGAGAGCAGTACTTC. Filled out from reference TRBV11-2 and TRBJ2-7, the complete variable domain reads EAGVAQSPRYKIIEKRQSVAFWCNPISGHATLYWYQQILGQGPKLLIQFQNNGVVDDSQLPKDRFSAERLKGVDSTLKIQPAKLEDSAVYLCASRRTGTGPGEQYFGPGTRLTVT.

This sequence joins TRBV5-1 and TRBJ2-2; D could derive from TRBD1 or TRBD2 (7 bases each). The germline V gene has CDR1 SGHRS and CDR2 YFSETQ. The CDR3 is 17 amino acids. With 4 bases removed from V and 4 bases from J, the gap between germline ends came to 20 bases. The CDR3 protein is CASSLQVGGGLTGELFF. The CDR3 bases are TGCGCCAGCAGCCTACAAGTGGGAGGGGGCCTCACCGGGGAGCTGTTTTTT. Based on the CDR3 plus reference TRBV5-1 and TRBJ2-2, the full variable domain is KAGVTQTPRYLIKTRGQQVTLSCSPISGHRSVSWYQQTPGQGLQFLFEYFSETQRNKGNFPGRFSGRQFSNSRSEMNVSTLELGDSALYLCASSLQVGGGLTGELFFGEGSRLTVL.

V is TRBV19 and J is TRBJ2-5; 9 bases match TRBD2. This CDR3 region has 13 residues. The germline V gene encodes CDR1 LNHDA and CDR2 SQIVND (reference sequence). V trimming: 5 bases; J trimming: 7 bases; junction bases outside the gene matches: 5. In DNA form, the CDR3 reads TGTGCCAGTAGTGTTGGCGGGAGGGGGACCCAGTACTTC. Translated: CASSVGGRGTQYF.

DNA of the CDR3: TGCGCCAGCAGCCTGCCTGACGACGACACCGGGGAGCTGTTTTTT. It codes for CASSLPDDDTGELFF. The J gene is TRBJ2-2, the V gene TRBV5-1; D is ambiguous. The germline CDR1 and CDR2 sequences are SGHRS and YFSETQ. The CDR3 runs to 15 residues. Trimming took 4 bases from V and 3 from J, leaving 13 bases between them.

This chain's CDR3 is CASRGLGETQYF. In nucleotides, the CDR3 is TGTGCCAGCCGGGGCCTCGGGGAGACCCAGTACTTC. The J gene is TRBJ2-5, the V gene TRBV5-8, with D tentatively TRBD1 or TRBD2 (5 bases each). V was pared by 7 bases and J by 5 bases, with 12 bases between. Germline-derived CDR1 and CDR2 are SGHTS and YDEGEE. This CDR3 is built from 12 residues.

This clone was observed a single time. The chain combines TRBV6-6 with TRBJ1-2; 7 bases are shared with TRBD1. The CDR3 totals 13 residues. V shed 7 bases and J 4 bases; nucleotides not matched to a gene: 6. CDR1 is MNHNY, CDR2 SVGAGI, per germline (reference sequence). The chain's CDR3 is CASTRQGAYGYTF. In nucleotides, the CDR3 is TGTGCCAGCACCAGACAGGGTGCCTATGGCTACACCTTC.

As to this clone: Other DNA variants within this sample encode the same CDR3. V gene TRBV5-1 combines with J gene TRBJ2-3; 7 bases agree with TRBD1. The CDR3 length is 14 residues. From germline, CDR1 is SGHRS and CDR2 YFSETQ. The V gene end was trimmed by 4 bases and the J gene end by 2 bases; junction bases not matched to a gene: 4. CDR3 residues: CASSEGQTTDTQYF. The CDR3 DNA sequence: TGCGCCAGCAGCGAGGGACAGACCACAGATACGCAGTATTTT.

This clone has only one observation. The rearrangement links TRBV28 to TRBJ1-2, with TRBD1 matching over 9 bases. Trimming at V came to 6 bases and at J to 4 bases, leaving 3 bases not matched to a gene. From germline, CDR1 is MDHEN and CDR2 SYDVKM. This CDR3 is built from 13 residues. CDR3 sequence reads: CASRGQGGYGYTF. In nucleotides, the CDR3 is TGTGCCAGCAGGGGACAGGGAGGCTATGGCTACACCTTC.

The genes are TRBV7-2 and TRBJ2-1; the D is unclear. V was trimmed by 1 base and J by 11 bases, leaving 9 bases between them. Germline CDR1 and CDR2: SGHTA and FQGNSA. The CDR3 contains 12 residues. As DNA, the CDR3 is TGTGCCAGCAGCTTAGACCTTCCACAGCAGTTCTTC. Translation: CASSLDLPQQFF. Drawing the rest from reference TRBV7-2 and TRBJ2-1, the complete variable domain is GAGVSQSPSNKVTEKGKDVELRCDPISGHTALYWYRQSLGQGLEFLIYFQGNSAPDKSGLPSDRFSAERTGGSVSTLTIQRTQQEDSAVYLCASSLDLPQQFFGPGTRLTVL.

This clone was recorded once. This same CDR3 is encoded by further DNA sequences in the sample. The chain recombines TRBV5-6 with TRBJ2-7; D uncertain. CDR1 is SGHDT and CDR2 is YYEEEE in the germline V gene. The CDR3 is 12 residues long. Trimming pared 1 base from V and 3 bases from J, leaving 5 bases between. CDR3: CASSLRGYEQYF. DNA of the CDR3: TGTGCCAGCAGCTTGCGCGGCTACGAGCAGTACTTC.